This T cell receptor beta chain was captured by sequencing in a study of response to subunit inactivated influenza vaccine. Broader study findings: Each seasonal influenza vaccination recruits few new T cells, the authors suggested.

This clonotype was seen more than once but under ten times. What it binds is not known. TCRdb recomputed calls from the RT-PCR reads with MiXCR, one row per CDR3 protein. The sample includes a few hundred thousand distinct CDR3 sequences, around a fifth of them seen just once. Trimming pared 0 bases from V and 0 bases from J, leaving 5 bases between. Germline V CDR1 and CDR2: DFQATT, SNEGSKA (reference sequence). This CDR3 spans 13 amino acids. The clonotype comes from a man aged 50-75 years who received an inactivated influenza vaccine. This sequence joins TRBV20-1 and TRBJ1-1; unclear D gene. The sequences come from PBMCs from blood, collected 21 months after vaccination. The CDR3 bases are TGCAGTGCTAGAGATTGGCTGAACACTGAAGCTTTCTTT. It is translated as CSARDWLNTEAFF.